The subject of this entry is one T cell receptor beta chain. What antigen it recognizes has not been identified. No per-base quality is available; no much larger clone lies one base away. Libraries were built with the immunoSEQ multiplex PCR assay. The source study handled its data this way. A statistical classification framework was built for diagnosing cytomegalovirus status from the catalog of TCR beta chain sequences. The table was pulled from immuneACCESS by TCRdb, which kept in-frame rearrangements only. Such tables lose some clones; where checked, under half of the loss comes from unresolved V genes, and the rest has no known cause. That table supplies the V and J calls and clone size; D and trimming were determined from the DNA. The sample has about 65,000 clones on record, about 91% of them singletons. The top ten clones comprise 1% to 1.5% of the sample. This sample stems from a study of cytomegalovirus exposure and HLA in healthy donors (dated by TCRdb to 2017 to 2019). Looking at the study overall: The 666 repertoires of the first cohort and the 120 validation repertoires were produced on the same platform, according to a later analysis. The study was designed to test whether signatures of past pathogen exposure could be identified by cataloging public T cell receptors. Besides the first cohort of approximately 710 subjects, a separate validation cohort made up of roughly 120 different subjects was used. To predict cytomegalovirus infection status, the study brought together high-throughput TCR immunosequencing, statistical association of individual TCRs with disease status, and machine learning.

Here is what the overall study found, with its caveats: A later analysis had no HLA typing for the validation cohort, so co-occurrence there was scored across all 110 or so repertoires. Most TCR sequences were observed very rarely across donors, whereas some public TCRs were present in many individuals. The authors suggested that the approach could potentially be extended to other disease states and immunological phenotypes. The classifier was reported to diagnose cytomegalovirus status with high specificity and sensitivity in both the original and validation cohorts. In the study, approximately 160 TCR beta chains were listed as associated with cytomegalovirus. Subsequent analysis determined that TCRs grouped into clusters in the first cohort also showed a tendency toward co-occurrence across the 120 or so validation repertoires, and about 94% of cluster scores exceeded 0. In vitro tests confirmed that a few of the cytomegalovirus-associated TCR beta chains recognize cytomegalovirus antigens.

The donors were included in the validation cohort of 90 to 150 subjects, a group kept apart from the roughly 700-subject first cohort. The junction shows trimming of 5 bases on V and 6 bases on J, plus 13 bases between the germline ends. CDR1 and CDR2, per the germline V gene, are SGHNT and YENEEA. The CDR3 sequence holds 14 residues, the cysteine and phenylalanine included. CDR3 DNA is the only sequence kept; it has 42 bases, read in frame from the first base. This sequence originates from a woman younger than 30 in good health and CMV-seronegative. The sequence links TRBV11-3 to TRBJ1-4; the D gene remains uncertain. The sample consisted of PBMCs. CDR3 protein: CASSKSQLDEKLFF. The DNA sequence is TGTGCCAGCAGCAAAAGTCAATTAGATGAAAAACTGTTTTTT.